This TCR beta chain stems from a study of beta chain features in type 1 diabetes. Study-level findings and limits: Type 1 diabetes patients had moderately but significantly shorter TCRB CDR3s in all four CD4+ subsets.

This CDR3 spans 16 amino acids. Germline values: CDR1 SGHTA, CDR2 FQGNSA. Deletions cut 1 base from V and 6 bases from J, with 17 bases between. This clone was seen a handful of times. Its antigen is as yet unknown. Naive, central memory, regulatory and stem cell-like memory cells within the CD4+ compartment were sorted using CD45RO/CCR7/CD25/CD127/CD95/CD27. The entirety of the isolated RNA underwent reverse transcription, so expressed TCRB transcripts were sequenced. TCRdb keeps only in-frame clones here, not all; method: immunoSEQ multiplex PCR. The sample contains 160,000 or so clones, 11% of which appear only once.

The chain employs TRBV7-2 and TRBJ2-3; D is perhaps TRBD2 (6 bases). Sequencing input: central memory CD4+ T cells from blood. This receptor was taken from a man in his late teens or twenties in good health. The DNA of the CDR3 is TGTGCCAGCAGCTTAGATTCGCGGAGGGTTCGGGATACGCAGTATTTT. Its protein is CASSLDSRRVRDTQYF.